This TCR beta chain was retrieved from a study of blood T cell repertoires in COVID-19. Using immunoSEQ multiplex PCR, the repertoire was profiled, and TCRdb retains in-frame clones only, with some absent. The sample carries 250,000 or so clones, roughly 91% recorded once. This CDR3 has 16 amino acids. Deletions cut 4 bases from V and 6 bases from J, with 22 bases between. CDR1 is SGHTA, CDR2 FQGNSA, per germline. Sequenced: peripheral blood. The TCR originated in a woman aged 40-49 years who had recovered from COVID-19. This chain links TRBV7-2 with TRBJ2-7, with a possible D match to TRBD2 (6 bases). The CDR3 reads CASSYGVGLPPLEQYF. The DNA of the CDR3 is TGTGCCAGCAGCTACGGGGTTGGACTACCCCCCCTCGAGCAGTACTTC.